Listed below are T cell receptor beta chains from one sample, sequenced in a study of T cells in Graves' hyperthyroidism and ophthalmopathy. Each CDR3 protein gets one entry after TCRdb re-called the multiplex PCR reads with MiXCR. Of fewer than 600,000 distinct CDR3 sequences detected, about 14% appear once; the ten largest clones hold 14%. Sequencing was performed on blood. The receptors originated from a woman in her thirties or forties with Graves' hyperthyroidism. CDR3s include the opening cysteine and the closing phenylalanine or tryptophan. The D gene is left open where the match is weak. Expanded clones are given a class, and other clones once, few, many or no size at all.

d_gene | j_gene | v_gene | abundance | CDR3aa | CDR3nt
- | TRBJ2-1 | TRBV27 | many | CASSFRSPSSYNEQFF | TGTGCCAGCAGTTTTCGGAGTCCTAGTTCCTACAATGAGCAGTTCTTC
TRBD2 | TRBJ2-2 | TRBV4-2 | few | CASSRVLAATGELFF | TGTGCCAGCAGCCGAGTACTAGCGGCCACCGGGGAGCTGTTTTTT
- | TRBJ1-1 | TRBV6-1 | many | CASSESSVREAFF | TGTGCCAGCAGTGAAAGTTCGGTTAGGGAAGCTTTCTTT
TRBD1 | TRBJ2-5 | TRBV4-2 | many | CASSQDGTGIETQYF | TGTGCCAGCAGCCAAGATGGGACAGGGATAGAGACCCAGTACTTC
- | TRBJ1-5 | TRBV20-1 | few | CSATRGGNNQPQHF | TGCAGTGCTACCCGGGGGGGGAACAATCAGCCCCAGCATTTT
TRBD2 | TRBJ2-1 | TRBV12-3/TRBV12-4 | - | CASSLARLAGAFNEQFF | TGTGCCAGCAGCCTGGCTCGACTAGCGGGGGCCTTCAATGAGCAGTTCTTC
TRBD1 | TRBJ1-4 | TRBV3-1 | many | CASSQARGDSAEKLFF | TGTGCCAGCAGCCAAGCGAGAGGGGACAGCGCTGAAAAACTGTTTTTT
TRBD2 | TRBJ2-3 | TRBV27 | many | CATKTSGSADTQYF | TGTGCCACCAAGACTAGCGGGAGCGCAGATACGCAGTATTTT
TRBD1 | TRBJ1-1 | TRBV4-1 | many | CASSQITGGTEAFF | TGCGCCAGCAGCCAAATCACAGGGGGCACTGAAGCTTTCTTT
- | TRBJ2-7 | TRBV28 | many | CASSHREQYF | TGTGCCAGCAGTCATCGCGAGCAGTACTTC
TRBD1 | TRBJ2-7 | TRBV28 | few | CASSYTGTGNEQYF | TGTGCCAGCAGTTATACCGGGACAGGGAACGAGCAGTACTTC
TRBD1 | TRBJ1-2 | TRBV7-2 | many | CASSLADRGVGYTF | TGTGCCAGCAGCTTAGCGGACAGGGGGGTGGGCTACACCTTC
- | TRBJ1-6 | TRBV10-3 | few | CAISERAYSPLHF | TGTGCCATCAGTGAAAGGGCGTATTCACCCCTCCACTTT
TRBD1 | TRBJ1-5 | TRBV27 | - | CASRGRPGQGAFSNQPQHF | TGTGCCAGCAGGGGAAGGCCGGGACAGGGGGCCTTTAGCAATCAGCCCCAGCATTTT
- | TRBJ1-2 | TRBV6-2/TRBV6-3 | many | CASSYTYEGNYGYTF | TGTGCCAGCAGTTACACCTATGAGGGGAACTATGGCTACACCTTC
TRBD1 | TRBJ2-1 | TRBV12-3/TRBV12-4 | many | CASSLGTGSYNEQFF | TGTGCCAGCAGCTTAGGGACAGGCTCCTACAATGAGCAGTTCTTC
- | TRBJ2-1 | TRBV6-1 | many | CASSYGIDGEQFF | TGTGCCAGCAGTTATGGTATCGACGGTGAGCAGTTCTTC
TRBD1 | TRBJ1-1 | TRBV20-1 | - | CSAKPGQGLTNTEAFF | TGCAGTGCTAAGCCGGGACAGGGGTTGACGAACACTGAAGCTTTCTTT
TRBD1 | TRBJ2-7 | TRBV6-1 | - | CASSIEGGPTYEQYF | TGTGCCAGCAGCATAGAAGGGGGCCCCACCTACGAGCAGTACTTC
- | TRBJ1-1 | TRBV12-3/TRBV12-4 | many | CASSFAVLSAAFF | TGTGCCAGCAGTTTTGCGGTTCTCTCGGCAGCTTTCTTT